This is a list of T cell receptor beta chains from one sample in a study of chemoradiotherapy in HPV16-positive cancers. Assay: immunoSEQ multiplex PCR; the TCRdb copy retains only in-frame clones and omits some. The sample comprises 4,000 to 6,000 clones, 91% of which are singletons, and 3.1% rests with the top ten. The input for sequencing was tumor tissue, taken from a patient who underwent chemoradiotherapy. All receptors come from a human donor with HPV-associated anogenital cancer. CDR3s include the opening cysteine and the closing phenylalanine or tryptophan. A D gene is named only where the DNA matches it firmly.

d_gene: .; j_gene: TRBJ2-7; v_gene: TRBV5-8; CDR3aa: CASSDPGHSYEQYF
d_gene: .; j_gene: TRBJ1-5; v_gene: TRBV7-2; CDR3aa: CASSPGWGAGQPQHF
d_gene: .; j_gene: TRBJ1-1; v_gene: TRBV27; CDR3aa: CASSLGQGGTEAFF
d_gene: .; j_gene: TRBJ2-7; v_gene: TRBV7-9; CDR3aa: CASSAGTEYEQYF
d_gene: TRBD1; j_gene: TRBJ1-2; v_gene: TRBV28; CDR3aa: CASSLYGQGLSSYGYTF
d_gene: .; j_gene: TRBJ2-2; v_gene: TRBV7-6; CDR3aa: CASSLGWEVVAGGSGELFF
d_gene: TRBD1; j_gene: TRBJ2-5; v_gene: TRBV5-1; CDR3aa: CASRPGTAQETQYF
d_gene: .; j_gene: TRBJ1-1; v_gene: TRBV6-1; CDR3aa: CASSELQGPEAFF
d_gene: .; j_gene: TRBJ1-5; v_gene: TRBV5-8; CDR3aa: CASSFGGHQPQHF
d_gene: TRBD1; j_gene: TRBJ1-2; v_gene: TRBV27; CDR3aa: CASGYRGRVKTF
d_gene: .; j_gene: TRBJ2-3; v_gene: TRBV5-4; CDR3aa: CASSPGRSDTQYF
d_gene: .; j_gene: TRBJ1-3; v_gene: TRBV5-1; CDR3aa: CASSIGDLPGNTIYF
d_gene: .; j_gene: TRBJ1-1; v_gene: TRBV19; CDR3aa: CASSRNRGRTEAFF
d_gene: .; j_gene: TRBJ1-5; v_gene: TRBV7-8; CDR3aa: CASSFGSRSFDNQPQHF
d_gene: .; j_gene: TRBJ1-1; v_gene: TRBV25-1; CDR3aa: CASSELAAPEAFF
d_gene: .; j_gene: TRBJ2-7; v_gene: TRBV5-6; CDR3aa: CASSLVGEQYF
d_gene: TRBD2; j_gene: TRBJ2-2; v_gene: TRBV9; CDR3aa: CASSVTAGKAGELFF
d_gene: TRBD1; j_gene: TRBJ2-7; v_gene: TRBV7-6; CDR3aa: CASSSFLGTGEQYF
d_gene: .; j_gene: TRBJ1-1; v_gene: TRBV7-9; CDR3aa: CASSLGQNTEAFF
d_gene: TRBD1; j_gene: TRBJ1-3; v_gene: TRBV27; CDR3aa: CASSFTGVSGNTIYF
d_gene: TRBD1; j_gene: TRBJ1-2; v_gene: TRBV19; CDR3aa: CASSIGTGDARGYTF
d_gene: .; j_gene: TRBJ1-5; v_gene: TRBV6-1; CDR3aa: CASGTESNQPQHF
d_gene: .; j_gene: TRBJ2-7; v_gene: TRBV6-5; CDR3aa: CASSPAALGYEQYF
d_gene: .; j_gene: TRBJ1-5; v_gene: TRBV6-1; CDR3aa: CASSERLGNQPQHF
d_gene: .; j_gene: TRBJ1-5; v_gene: TRBV5-6; CDR3aa: CASSLRGGSAYSNQPQHF
d_gene: .; j_gene: TRBJ1-1; v_gene: TRBV7-2; CDR3aa: CASSQPGETGTEAFF
d_gene: .; j_gene: TRBJ1-1; v_gene: TRBV4-3; CDR3aa: CASSQDRRPHEAFF
d_gene: TRBD2; j_gene: TRBJ2-3; v_gene: TRBV10-2; CDR3aa: CASSDGLAPNTQYF
d_gene: .; j_gene: TRBJ2-7; v_gene: TRBV5-1; CDR3aa: CASNTGPTQSGYEQYF
d_gene: .; j_gene: TRBJ1-4; v_gene: TRBV4-2; CDR3aa: CASSHSRESPTNEKLFF
d_gene: TRBD1; j_gene: TRBJ1-5; v_gene: TRBV7-2; CDR3aa: CASSPDRGRQPQHF
d_gene: TRBD2; j_gene: TRBJ2-7; v_gene: TRBV4-1; CDR3aa: CASSRSGTRGPSEQYF
d_gene: TRBD2; j_gene: TRBJ2-1; v_gene: TRBV5-1; CDR3aa: CASSPDGLAGLYNEQFF
d_gene: TRBD1; j_gene: TRBJ1-1; v_gene: TRBV6-6; CDR3aa: CASSLDRDTEAFF
d_gene: .; j_gene: TRBJ2-7; v_gene: TRBV23-1; CDR3aa: CASSQWPGSEQYF
d_gene: .; j_gene: TRBJ1-3; v_gene: TRBV10-2; CDR3aa: CASSSSGALPGNTIYF
d_gene: TRBD1; j_gene: TRBJ1-2; v_gene: TRBV25-1; CDR3aa: CASSDTGDRGYGYTF
d_gene: .; j_gene: TRBJ2-3; v_gene: TRBV12-2; CDR3aa: CASRPTLAGGQGDTQYF
d_gene: .; j_gene: TRBJ1-4; v_gene: TRBV7-6; CDR3aa: CASSLAPGEKLFF
d_gene: .; j_gene: TRBJ2-1; v_gene: TRBV5-1; CDR3aa: CASSLGGVENEQFF
d_gene: TRBD1; j_gene: TRBJ2-2; v_gene: TRBV5-1; CDR3aa: CASSSRTGDPPGELFF
d_gene: .; j_gene: TRBJ2-6; v_gene: TRBV28; CDR3aa: CASRVSSGANVLTF